This T cell receptor (beta chain) comes out of a study of response to subunit inactivated influenza vaccine. Germline V gives CDR1 SQVTM, CDR2 ANQGSEA. The CDR3 covers 12 residues. V lost 4 bases, J lost 9 bases, and 6 bases stayed unmatched. Whole-study findings and limits: The authors put forward the suggestion that each seasonal influenza vaccination may bring in only a limited number of new T cells.

TCRdb reprocessed the RT-PCR reads via MiXCR and lists one record per CDR3 protein. The table records 550,000 to 800,000 distinct CDR3 sequences, approximately 14% of them present only once. As concerns this clonotype: Its matching antigen is unknown.

Here the sequenced sample was PBMCs from blood, taken roughly 12 days after vaccination. The chain combines TRBV29-1 with TRBJ2-1; 7 bases agree with TRBD1. This TCR derives from a middle-aged man who received an inactivated influenza vaccine. The chain's CDR3 is CSVAGQYFEQFF. CDR3 nucleotide sequence: TGCAGCGTTGCGGGACAGTACTTTGAGCAGTTCTTC.